Listed below are T cell receptor beta chains from one sample, sequenced in a study of blood T cell repertoires in COVID-19. Sequencing used immunoSEQ multiplex PCR; TCRdb keeps in-frame clones, though not all of them. The sample contains 100,000 or so clones, approximately 80% of which appear only once. The sequencing sample was made of peripheral blood. These receptors were obtained from an elderly woman with acute or convalescent COVID-19. CDR3s include the opening cysteine and the closing phenylalanine or tryptophan. The order of the fields is V gene, J gene, clone size, D gene, CDR3 DNA, CDR3 protein. A D gene is named only where the DNA matches it firmly. Part of the rows lack a size; the others show once, few, many or a class for expanded clones.

TRBV3-1/TRBV3-2	TRBJ1-2	NA	TRBD1	TGTGCCAGCAACCAATGGGACAGGGGTCAAAATGGCTACACCTTC	CASNQWDRGQNGYTF
TRBV2	TRBJ2-7	NA	TRBD2	TGTGCCAGCAGGGGAGGGAGTCGTTACGAGCAGTACTTC	CASRGGSRYEQYF
TRBV6-5	TRBJ2-7	NA	NA	TGTGCCAGCAGTTACGCCCCAGGGTACGAGCAGTACTTC	CASSYAPGYEQYF
TRBV7-6	TRBJ2-3	NA	TRBD2	TGTGCCAGCAGCCCGCGTTCCGGGACTAGCCGAACGATCCAGTATTTT	CASSPRSGTSRTIQYF
TRBV27	TRBJ2-5	NA	NA	TGTGCCAGCAGTGTATCATGGGCTGGAGAGACCCAGTACTTC	CASSVSWAGETQYF
TRBV19	TRBJ1-5	few	TRBD1	TGTGCCAGTACCCGGACAGGGAGGGACCACCAGCCCCAGCATTTT	CASTRTGRDHQPQHF
TRBV7-9	TRBJ1-2	NA	NA	TGTGCCAGCAGCTTAGGCGACAGACGCTATGGCTACACCTTC	CASSLGDRRYGYTF
TRBV5-1	TRBJ1-4	NA	TRBD1	TGCGCCAGCAGCATGGGGGACAGGGTTGAAAAACTGTTTTTT	CASSMGDRVEKLFF
TRBV4-1	TRBJ2-1	NA	TRBD2	TGCGCCAGCAGCCAAGGGGGGGGCTCCTACAATGAGCAGTTCTTC	CASSQGGGSYNEQFF
TRBV11-2	TRBJ2-1	NA	NA	TGTGCCAGCAGCCCTCGCGACGGGGGTTTCTACAATGAGCAGTTCTTC	CASSPRDGGFYNEQFF
TRBV11-3	TRBJ2-1	once	TRBD2	TGTGCCAGCAGCATTAGCGGGACCTACAATGAGCAGTTCTTC	CASSISGTYNEQFF
TRBV5-4	TRBJ2-3	few	NA	TGTGCCAGCAGCTCATCCAGGGGAACAGATACGCAGTATTTT	CASSSSRGTDTQYF
TRBV4-1	TRBJ2-7	few	TRBD1	TGCGCCAGCAGCCAAGTCCCGCAGGGGGTGAGCTCCTACGAGCAGTACTTC	CASSQVPQGVSSYEQYF
TRBV19	TRBJ1-2	NA	TRBD1	TGTGCCAGTAGTCCCCGGGACAGTAACTATGGCTACACCTTC	CASSPRDSNYGYTF
TRBV30	TRBJ2-2	once	NA	TGTGCCTGGAGGCCCGGTGTCACCGGGGAGCTGTTTTTT	CAWRPGVTGELFF
TRBV9	TRBJ2-6	NA	NA	TGTGCCAGCAGCCGCTCTGGGGCCAACGTCCTGACTTTC	CASSRSGANVLTF
TRBV7-9	TRBJ2-5	NA	NA	TGTGCCAGCAGCTTGGGAGCGATGGAGACCCAGTACTTC	CASSLGAMETQYF
TRBV14	TRBJ2-2	few	NA	TGTGCCAGCAGCGGCATGGACACCGGGGAGCTGTTTTTT	CASSGMDTGELFF
TRBV2	TRBJ1-2	NA	TRBD1	TGTGCCAGCAGGGGACAGGGGGCCGGGGGCTACACCTTC	CASRGQGAGGYTF
TRBV10-3	TRBJ2-5	many	TRBD1	TGTGCCATCAGTGAGTCGAGACAGGGGGAGACCCAGTACTTC	CAISESRQGETQYF
TRBV6-5	TRBJ1-2	once	NA	TGTGCCAGCAGTACCCTGGTGGGCGGCTACACCTTC	CASSTLVGGYTF
TRBV5-1	TRBJ2-1	NA	TRBD2	TGCGCCAGCAGCTTTTGGGGGGAGGGCTCCAATGAGCAGTTCTTC	CASSFWGEGSNEQFF
TRBV6-5	TRBJ1-6	NA	NA	TGTGCCAGCAGTTACCAATCAGGCTCCTATAATTCACCCCTCCACTTT	CASSYQSGSYNSPLHF
TRBV24-1	TRBJ1-4	NA	NA	TGTGCCACCAGTGAGTCGGGAGAGGGAGAAAAACTGTTTTTT	CATSESGEGEKLFF
TRBV5-5	TRBJ2-7	NA	NA	TGTGCCAGCAGCTTGGAAGCAGGAAAGGACTACGAGCAGTACTTC	CASSLEAGKDYEQYF
TRBV3-1/TRBV3-2	TRBJ2-7	NA	NA	TGTGCCAGCAGCCAACTGGGGGGAGCCTACGAGCAGTACTTC	CASSQLGGAYEQYF
TRBV19	TRBJ1-5	NA	TRBD1	TGTGCCAGTAGTTCGGCCAGGACAGGGATTCGCAATCAGCCCCAGCATTTT	CASSSARTGIRNQPQHF
TRBV10-3	TRBJ2-2	NA	TRBD1	TGTGCCATCAGTGAGATCAGGGGGCAGAACACCGGGGAGCTGTTTTTT	CAISEIRGQNTGELFF
TRBV12-3/TRBV12-4	TRBJ1-2	few	TRBD1	TGTGCCAGCAGTCTTACAGGGGTCTGGGGCTACACCTTC	CASSLTGVWGYTF
TRBV2	TRBJ2-3	many	TRBD1	TGTGCCAGCAGTTACAGGGGGCGCCCAGCACAGATCCCCAAGGATACGCAGTATTTT	CASSYRGRPAQIPKDTQYF
TRBV7-2	TRBJ2-1	NA	TRBD2	TGTGCCAGCAGCTTAGGGGGTGTAGCGGGAGTGAATGAGCAGTTCTTC	CASSLGGVAGVNEQFF
TRBV6-6	TRBJ1-5	NA	NA	TGTGCCAGCAGTGATCAGGGGTACCAGCCCCAGCATTTT	CASSDQGYQPQHF
TRBV10-2	TRBJ1-1	NA	TRBD1	TGCGCCAGCAGTGAGAGACAGGGTGGCACTGAAGCTTTCTTT	CASSERQGGTEAFF
TRBV11-2	TRBJ2-5	NA	NA	TGTGCCAGCAGCTTAGGGGTGCTAGCAGCGTACCAAGAGACCCAGTACTTC	CASSLGVLAAYQETQYF
TRBV24-1	TRBJ2-5	NA	NA	TGTGCCACCAGTGATTCTCAGGGCAACTCACAAGAGACCCAGTACTTC	CATSDSQGNSQETQYF
TRBV3-1/TRBV3-2	TRBJ1-1	once	NA	TGTGCCAGCAGCCGGAACAGGGATGCCCCTGCAGCTTTCTTT	CASSRNRDAPAAFF
TRBV5-4	TRBJ2-7	NA	NA	TGTGCCAGCAGCGCGGGTGAACAGGGCTACGAGCAGTACTTC	CASSAGEQGYEQYF
TRBV5-1	TRBJ1-5	NA	TRBD1	TGCGCCAGCAGCTCGGAGGGGACAGGGTATTATTTTAGCAATCAGCCCCAGCATTTT	CASSSEGTGYYFSNQPQHF
TRBV6-5	TRBJ2-3	NA	TRBD2	TGTGCCAGCAGTTACGGAGCGGGACGTAGCACAGATACGCAGTATTTT	CASSYGAGRSTDTQYF
TRBV12-3/TRBV12-4	TRBJ1-5	NA	NA	TGTGCCAGCAGTTTTAGTGGTCAGCCCCAGCATTTT	CASSFSGQPQHF
TRBV6-6	TRBJ2-5	NA	TRBD1	TGTGCCAGCGCCGGGACAGAAGAGACCCAGTACTTC	CASAGTEETQYF
TRBV7-8	TRBJ2-7	NA	TRBD2	TGTGCCAGCAGCTTAGGGCGGGAGAGGGACGAGCAGTACTTC	CASSLGRERDEQYF
TRBV11-2	TRBJ1-2	few	NA	TGTGCCAGCAGCTTTGGGCCGGGGTATGGCTACACCTTC	CASSFGPGYGYTF
TRBV3-1/TRBV3-2	TRBJ2-2	NA	TRBD2	TGTGCCAGCAGCCAAGATTCAAGCGGGAGGAACACCGGGGAGCTGTTTTTT	CASSQDSSGRNTGELFF
TRBV14	TRBJ2-7	NA	NA	TGTGCCAGCAGCCCACAGGGTCCTCGGCAGTACTTC	CASSPQGPRQYF
TRBV5-1	TRBJ2-2	NA	TRBD2	TGCGCCAGCAGCGGATCCGGGAGGGCGGGCACCGGGGAGCTGTTTTTT	CASSGSGRAGTGELFF